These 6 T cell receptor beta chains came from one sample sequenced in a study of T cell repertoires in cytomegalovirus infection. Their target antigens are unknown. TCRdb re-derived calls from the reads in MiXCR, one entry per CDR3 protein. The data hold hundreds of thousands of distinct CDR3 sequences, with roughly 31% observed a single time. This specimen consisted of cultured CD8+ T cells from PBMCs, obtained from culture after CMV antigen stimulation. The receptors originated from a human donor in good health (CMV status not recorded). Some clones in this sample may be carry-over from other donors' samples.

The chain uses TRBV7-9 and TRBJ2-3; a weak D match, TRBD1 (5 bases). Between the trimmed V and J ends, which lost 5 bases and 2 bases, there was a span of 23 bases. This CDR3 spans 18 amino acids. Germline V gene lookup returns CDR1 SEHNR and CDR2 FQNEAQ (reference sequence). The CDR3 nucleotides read TGTGCCAGCAGCCTCCCCGACAGTATTCCTTTATCCACAGATACGCAGTATTTT. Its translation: CASSLPDSIPLSTDTQYF.

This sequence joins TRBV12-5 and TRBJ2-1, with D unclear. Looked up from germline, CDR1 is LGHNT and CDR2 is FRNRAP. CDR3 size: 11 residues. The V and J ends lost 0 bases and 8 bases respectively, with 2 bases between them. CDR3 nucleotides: TGTGCTAGTGGTTTGGTCGATGAGCAGTTCTTC. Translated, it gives CASGLVDEQFF.

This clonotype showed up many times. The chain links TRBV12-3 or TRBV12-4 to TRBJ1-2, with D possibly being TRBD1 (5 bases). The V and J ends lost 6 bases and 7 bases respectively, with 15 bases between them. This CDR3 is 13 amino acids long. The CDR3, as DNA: TGTGCCAGCAGCCCCACCGCGCAGGGTGGCTACACCTTC. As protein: CASSPTAQGGYTF.

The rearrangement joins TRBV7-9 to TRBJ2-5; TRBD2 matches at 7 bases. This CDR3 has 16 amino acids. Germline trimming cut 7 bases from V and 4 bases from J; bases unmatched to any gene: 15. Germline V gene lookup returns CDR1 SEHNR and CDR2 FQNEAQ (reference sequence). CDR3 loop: CASNPFPLARGETQYF. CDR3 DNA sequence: TGTGCCAGCAACCCCTTCCCACTAGCGCGGGGAGAGACCCAGTACTTC.

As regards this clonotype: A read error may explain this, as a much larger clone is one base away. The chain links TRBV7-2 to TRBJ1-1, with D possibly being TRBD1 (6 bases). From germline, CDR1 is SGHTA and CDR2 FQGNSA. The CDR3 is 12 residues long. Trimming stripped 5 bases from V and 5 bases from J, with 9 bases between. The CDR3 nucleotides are TGTGCCAGCAGCGCTGACAGGACTGAAGCTTTCTTT. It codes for CASSADRTEAFF.

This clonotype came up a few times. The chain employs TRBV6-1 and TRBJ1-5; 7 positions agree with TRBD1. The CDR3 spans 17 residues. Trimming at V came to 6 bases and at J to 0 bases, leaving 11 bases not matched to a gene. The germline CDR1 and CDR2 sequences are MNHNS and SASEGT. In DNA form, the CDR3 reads TGTGCCAGCAGCCTCCGACAGGGCGAATATAGCAATCAGCCCCAGCATTTT. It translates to CASSLRQGEYSNQPQHF.